The source of this T cell receptor (beta chain) is a study of cytomegalovirus exposure and HLA in healthy donors. Overall study findings and caveats: TCR beta V- and J-gene trimming was later associated with a missense DCLRE1C variant. Reportedly, cytomegalovirus status was diagnosed with high sensitivity and specificity.

Per the germline V gene, CDR1 is SQVTM and CDR2 is ANQGSEA. Trimming pared 7 bases from V and 1 base from J, leaving 10 bases between. This CDR3 is 12 amino acids long. For this clone: The antigen is not known.

Vbeta (60) and Jbeta (13) primers were used in the PCR. Here immunoSEQ multiplex PCR was the method, and the copy in TCRdb shows in-frame clones only, minus some. Here the sample table reports about 60,000 clones. The chain joins TRBV29-1 to TRBJ1-1; the D gene is possibly TRBD1 (5 bases). This clonotype was obtained from a man aged 50-60 years in good health and CMV-seropositive. Sequenced: PBMCs. The CDR3 region is CSAGRGNTEAFF. The CDR3 nucleotides are TGCAGCGCCGGGAGGGGGAACACTGAAGCTTTCTTT. Based on the CDR3 plus reference TRBV29-1 and TRBJ1-1, the full variable domain is SAVISQKPSRDICQRGTSLTIQCQVDSQVTMMFWYRQQPGQSLTLIATANQGSEATYESGFVIDKFPISRPNLTFSTLTVSNMSPEDSSIYLCSAGRGNTEAFFGQGTRLTVV.